This TCR beta chain is drawn from a study of blood T cell repertoires in COVID-19. The assay was immunoSEQ multiplex PCR, and TCRdb's table has in-frame clones only and misses some. Here the sample spans hundreds of thousands of clones, 70% to 90% being singletons. Sequencing input: peripheral blood. This sequence was found in a woman in her 50s who had recovered from COVID-19.

The CDR3 DNA follows: TGCGCCAGCAGCTTGAAGGTCAAGGGGATAGATACGCAGTATTTT. Protein product: CASSLKVKGIDTQYF. The chain joins TRBV5-1 to TRBJ2-3; perhaps TRBD1 as D (5 bases). CDR1 SGHRS and CDR2 YFSETQ come from the germline V gene. CDR3 length: 15 residues. Trimming removed 1 base from V and 5 bases from J, with 14 bases in between.